Listed below are T cell receptor beta chains from one sample, sequenced in a study of blood T cell repertoires in COVID-19. Clones were read by immunoSEQ multiplex PCR, and TCRdb kept only the in-frame ones, dropping some. Here the sample spans around 260,000 clones, around nine tenths being singletons. Sequences were obtained from peripheral blood. All receptors derive from a man aged 35 to 55 who had recovered from COVID-19. The CDR3 runs from the conserved cysteine through the conserved F or W. D genes are given only for firm matches. Size is stated for part of the rows, as once, few or many counts, or as a class when the clone is expanded.

CDR3,DNA,J,size,V,D,length
CASSISHDSSYNEQFF,TGTGCCAGTAGTATATCTCATGACAGCTCCTACAATGAGCAGTTCTTC,TRBJ2-1,NA,TRBV19,NA,16
CASSLVLAAGNEQFF,TGCGCCAGCAGCTTGGTACTAGCGGCGGGGAATGAGCAGTTCTTC,TRBJ2-1,NA,TRBV5-1,TRBD2,15
CASSQSVKRGQGYTF,TGCGCCAGCAGTCAATCAGTCAAGAGGGGGCAAGGCTACACCTTC,TRBJ1-2,few,TRBV23-1,TRBD1,15
CASSLNTRARGWQETQYF,TGTGCCAGCAGTCTAAACACGAGAGCCCGGGGGTGGCAAGAGACCCAGTACTTC,TRBJ2-5,NA,TRBV6-6,NA,18
CASRGQGAYEQYF,TGTGCCAGCAGGGGACAGGGGGCCTACGAGCAGTACTTC,TRBJ2-7,NA,TRBV7-9,TRBD1,13
CASSARPPRRGYTF,TGTGCCAGCAGCGCCCGGCCGCCCCGGCGGGGCTACACCTTC,TRBJ1-2,NA,TRBV21-1,NA,14
CASSGDRSDTQYF,TGTGCCAGCAGCGGGGACAGGAGCGATACGCAGTATTTT,TRBJ2-3,NA,TRBV5-6,TRBD1,13
CASSYSIATGGGGYTF,TGTGCCAGCAGTTACTCGATAGCGACAGGGGGTGGGGGCTACACCTTC,TRBJ1-2,NA,TRBV6-6,TRBD1,16
CASSQGGIAGGQETQYF,TGCGCCAGCAGCCAAGGCGGTATAGCGGGAGGACAAGAGACCCAGTACTTC,TRBJ2-5,NA,TRBV4-1,TRBD2,17
CASSAPRGTSGYEETQYF,TGTGCCAGCAGCGCCCCTCGGGGGACTAGCGGGTACGAAGAGACCCAGTACTTC,TRBJ2-5,NA,TRBV5-4,TRBD2,18
CASSLSVAYEQYF,TGTGCCAGCAGTTTATCGGTAGCCTACGAGCAGTACTTC,TRBJ2-7,NA,TRBV27,NA,13
CSIGRRGGQETQYF,TGCAGCATAGGTAGACGTGGGGGGCAAGAGACCCAGTACTTC,TRBJ2-5,once,TRBV29-1,NA,14
CASRKGPGTDTQYF,TGTGCCAGCAGGAAGGGGCCCGGCACAGATACGCAGTATTTT,TRBJ2-3,once,TRBV6-5,NA,14
CASSLGLAGGGETQYF,TGCGCCAGCAGCTTGGGGCTAGCGGGAGGGGGCGAGACCCAGTACTTC,TRBJ2-5,NA,TRBV5-1,TRBD2,16
CASSLDLWVYEQYF,TGTGCCAGCAGCTTGGACTTATGGGTCTACGAGCAGTACTTC,TRBJ2-7,NA,TRBV7-2,NA,14
CASRAGQGGLAKNIQYF,TGTGCCAGCAGGGCGGGCCAGGGGGGATTAGCCAAAAACATTCAGTACTTC,TRBJ2-4,NA,TRBV25-1,NA,17
CASSYSQPSNTEAFF,TGTGCCAGCAGTTACTCACAGCCGTCGAACACTGAAGCTTTCTTT,TRBJ1-1,NA,TRBV6-5,NA,15
CASRTQGAPPYNEQFF,TGTGCCAGCAGGACACAGGGGGCGCCCCCCTACAATGAGCAGTTCTTC,TRBJ2-1,NA,TRBV7-6,TRBD1,16
CATTGEDPNTGELFF,TGTGCCACGACAGGGGAAGATCCGAACACCGGGGAGCTGTTTTTT,TRBJ2-2,many,TRBV2,TRBD1,15
CASSEPSGWGDTGELFF,TGTGCCAGCAGTGAACCCTCCGGGTGGGGGGACACCGGGGAGCTGTTTTTT,TRBJ2-2,NA,TRBV6-1,NA,17
CASSQRLAGGRLSYEQYF,TGTGCCAGCAGCCAACGACTAGCGGGAGGGCGACTCTCCTACGAGCAGTACTTC,TRBJ2-7,NA,TRBV4-2,TRBD2,18
CASSPNYGTSAPRDLGNEQFF,TGCGCCAGCAGCCCGAACTACGGGACTAGCGCACCGCGGGATCTTGGGAATGAGCAGTTCTTC,TRBJ2-1,NA,TRBV5-1,TRBD2,21
CASTLAGTSAYGYTF,TGTGCCAGCACCCTAGCCGGGACATCAGCCTATGGCTACACCTTC,TRBJ1-2,NA,TRBV5-4,NA,15
CASSQGRSGNQPQHF,TGTGCCAGCAGCCAAGGCCGTAGTGGCAATCAGCCCCAGCATTTT,TRBJ1-5,NA,TRBV3-1/TRBV3-2,NA,15
CASSSTSGSREELFF,TGTGCCAGCAGCTCGACTAGCGGGAGTCGCGAGGAGCTGTTTTTT,TRBJ2-2,NA,TRBV7-3,TRBD2,15
CASSLRPGNGYEQYF,TGTGCCAGCAGCTTACGCCCCGGGAACGGCTACGAGCAGTACTTC,TRBJ2-7,NA,TRBV11-2,NA,15
CASKQGAMNTEAFF,TGTGCCAGCAAACAGGGGGCCATGAACACTGAAGCTTTCTTT,TRBJ1-1,NA,TRBV6-5,TRBD1,14
CASSSSPYGYTF,TGTGCCAGCAGTTCGAGTCCCTATGGCTACACCTTC,TRBJ1-2,NA,TRBV27,NA,12
CATSQGVGETQYF,TGTGCCACCAGCCAGGGGGTCGGGGAGACCCAGTACTTC,TRBJ2-5,once,TRBV24-1,TRBD1,13
CASSLGPLYEQYF,TGTGCCAGCAGCTTAGGGCCCCTCTACGAGCAGTACTTC,TRBJ2-7,NA,TRBV7-8,NA,13
CAISRTSDYNEQFF,TGTGCCATCAGCCGGACTAGCGATTACAATGAGCAGTTCTTC,TRBJ2-1,NA,TRBV10-3,TRBD2,14
CASSIDLGTGHEKLFF,TGTGCCAGTAGTATAGATCTCGGGACAGGACATGAAAAACTGTTTTTT,TRBJ1-4,NA,TRBV19,TRBD1,16
CAWRDRDTEAFF,TGTGCCTGGAGGGACAGGGACACTGAAGCTTTCTTT,TRBJ1-1,NA,TRBV30,TRBD1,12
CSVEDRNNEKLFF,TGCAGCGTTGAGGACAGAAATAATGAAAAACTGTTTTTT,TRBJ1-4,NA,TRBV29-1,NA,13
CASSLGLMGQTYGYTF,TGTGCCAGCAGCTTGGGCTTGATGGGACAGACCTATGGCTACACCTTC,TRBJ1-2,NA,TRBV5-6,TRBD1,16
CASSSRNAETQYF,TGTGCCAGCAGTTCTAGGAATGCGGAGACCCAGTACTTC,TRBJ2-5,NA,TRBV7-2,NA,13
CASSGLAGLTDTQYF,TGCGCCAGCAGTGGATTAGCGGGGTTAACAGATACGCAGTATTTT,TRBJ2-3,NA,TRBV10-2,TRBD2,15
CAWGIGNQPQHF,TGTGCCTGGGGGATAGGCAATCAGCCCCAGCATTTT,TRBJ1-5,NA,TRBV30,NA,12
CASSLDGLGGGKDTQYF,TGTGCCAGCAGCCTGGACGGGCTCGGGGGGGGCAAGGATACGCAGTATTTT,TRBJ2-3,NA,TRBV5-4,TRBD2,17
CASSLDRGGARANVLTF,TGTGCCAGCAGCTTAGATCGGGGGGGCGCGAGGGCCAACGTCCTGACTTTC,TRBJ2-6,NA,TRBV7-2,TRBD2,17
CASSLAAGANNEQFF,TGTGCCAGCAGCTTGGCCGCGGGGGCCAATAATGAGCAGTTCTTC,TRBJ2-1,NA,TRBV5-4,NA,15
CASSVGGEGTEAFF,TGTGCCAGCAGCGTAGGAGGGGAGGGCACTGAAGCTTTCTTT,TRBJ1-1,few,TRBV9,NA,14
CASSLRAGGVSEAFF,TGTGCCAGCAGCTTAAGGGCGGGAGGGGTGTCTGAAGCTTTCTTT,TRBJ1-1,once,TRBV11-2,NA,15
CASRPPQRGGSYEQYF,TGTGCCAGCAGGCCCCCTCAGCGGGGGGGATCCTACGAGCAGTACTTC,TRBJ2-7,NA,TRBV2,TRBD2,16
CSASVGAANNEQFF,TGCAGTGCTAGTGTGGGGGCCGCTAACAATGAGCAGTTCTTC,TRBJ2-1,NA,TRBV20-1,NA,14
CATSGASGSYEQYF,TGTGCCACCAGTGGAGCTAGCGGGTCCTACGAGCAGTACTTC,TRBJ2-7,NA,TRBV24-1,TRBD2,14
CASSSGQGAWGYTF,TGTGCCAGCAGTTCGGGACAGGGGGCGTGGGGCTACACCTTC,TRBJ1-2,once,TRBV6-5,TRBD1,14
CASSWRCFWCWGNGYTF,TGTGCCAGCAGCTGGAGGTGTTTTTGGTGTTGGGGTAATGGCTACACCTTC,TRBJ1-2,NA,TRBV7-2,NA,17
CSVDLGYTF,TGCAGCGTTGACCTTGGCTACACCTTC,TRBJ1-2,once,TRBV29-1,NA,9
CASSSGLAGYQETQYF,TGTGCCAGCAGCTCCGGACTAGCGGGGTATCAAGAGACCCAGTACTTC,TRBJ2-5,NA,TRBV11-3,TRBD2,16
CASSDTPRQGGQYF,TGTGCCAGCAGTGACACCCCCCGACAGGGCGGGCAGTACTTC,TRBJ2-7,NA,TRBV6-6,TRBD1,14
CASSSRGSRQETQYF,TGTGCCAGCAGCTCGCGCGGGTCCCGGCAAGAGACCCAGTACTTC,TRBJ2-5,once,TRBV5-4,NA,15
CASSLAGGRGDTQYF,TGTGCCAGCAGCTTAGCGGGGGGGCGGGGAGATACGCAGTATTTT,TRBJ2-3,NA,TRBV7-2,NA,15
CASTHPGNRIGYTF,TGTGCCAGTACCCACCCCGGGAATAGGATTGGCTACACCTTC,TRBJ1-2,once,TRBV19,NA,14
CASTGFNYGYTF,TGTGCCAGCACAGGGTTCAACTATGGCTACACCTTC,TRBJ1-2,NA,TRBV12-3/TRBV12-4,NA,12
CASSLSSAGGSYEQYF,TGTGCCAGCAGCTTGAGTTCCGCGGGAGGATCCTACGAGCAGTACTTC,TRBJ2-7,once,TRBV7-2,TRBD2,16